The source of this T cell receptor beta chain is a study of blood T cell repertoires in COVID-19. Study as a whole: Nucleic acid was either cDNA or gDNA, and it came from T cells, B-cell-depleted T cells, or PBMCs.

The assay was immunoSEQ multiplex PCR, and TCRdb's table has in-frame clones only and misses some. The table lists about 160,000 clones, 85% to 90% of them singletons, with 9% to 12% in the top ten. V lost 4 bases and J lost 8, with 19 bases in between. Germline CDR1 and CDR2: SGHTS and YDEGEE. The length of the CDR3 is 15 residues. Enrolled during active infection, Seattle patients were then followed longitudinally. Sequenced material: peripheral blood. The V and J genes are TRBV5-8 and TRBJ2-1; weak D call: TRBD2 (6 bases). This receptor was identified in a woman in her seventies with COVID-19, enrolled during active disease. CDR3 nucleotide sequence: TGTGCCAGCAGCCCACGGCGGGGCTTGGGGGATGAGCAGTTCTTC. Protein sequence: CASSPRRGLGDEQFF.